This T cell receptor (beta chain) emerged from a study of blood T cells in healthy people across ages (dated by TCRdb to between 2014 and 2017). Some background on the complete study: In model experiments, template switching captured roughly one uniquely barcoded TCR beta cDNA molecule for every two T cells. Donors of different ages were randomly distributed across sequencing lanes to avoid experimental bias. Two additional independent replicas of 1 million unique cDNA reads from the same blood draw were analyzed for two donors (one aged 18 to 29 and one aged 80 or older). The donors were divided into four age groups: young (average around 16 years), middle-aged (about 41), aged (under 70) and long-lived (roughly 82). To track age-related changes in TCR beta repertoire diversity, the study relied on deep sequencing normalized with unique cDNA molecular identifiers. Overall results and qualifications from the work: The percentage of naive T cells measured by flow cytometry correlated strongly with observed TCR beta diversity. Compared with the aged group, the long-lived group had more naive CD4+ T cells, fewer expanded clones and increased TCR diversity, a pattern suggesting age selection. Bulk unsorted PBMC profiling prevented conclusive comparison of naive and antigen-experienced compartments. Estimates of total diversity based on one million sequenced T cells were regarded as lower bounds and as underestimates. Observed TCR beta diversity per million T cells fell roughly linearly with age, and a significant reduction was already apparent by age approximately 41. The CMV infection status of donors was not known, potentially confounding age-related changes in expanded clonotypes.

Receptors were amplified or captured by 5' RACE. Reads for this sample came from an Illumina HiSeq 2500. The second PCR ran for roughly 6 to 11 cycles and used a J-beta primer mix along with a sample-barcoded 5' primer. Each TCR beta cDNA molecule received a unique molecular identifier from a template-switch 5' adaptor carrying 12 random nucleotides. Each sample yielded at least 2.5 million CDR3-containing paired-end reads. All of the RNA was converted into first-strand cDNA using the Mint cDNA synthesis kit, with a TRBC-specific oligonucleotide serving as the primer. Following uracil-DNA glycosylase treatment, a first 18-cycle PCR with universal primers M1SS and BC2_uni_R was performed on all cDNA. In the paper's pipeline: Normalization of each sample was performed by random selection of 1 million high-quality reads, each carrying a distinct molecular identifier. Reads sharing molecular identifiers were discarded rather than binned into consensus sequences. MiTCR, run with a Q25 quality threshold and the strictest error-elimination algorithm, handled CDR3 identification, clonotype clustering and error correction. A nonparametric unseen species model using Euler transformation provided a lower-bound estimate of total TCR beta diversity. The raw public data were reprocessed by TCRdb itself: fastp quality trimming at Q25, MiXCR clonotype calling, in-frame beta chains only. Each record represents a unique CDR3 protein, reported with the most common genes and DNA among its rows. TCRdb's processing, not the authors' own work, is the source of the V and J calls. This sample is represented by 700,000 or so distinct CDR3 sequences; approximately 22% of them were singletons. The ten largest clones capture under 25% of the sample.

This clonotype was counted a few times. Its antigen remains undetermined. No qualities accompany the bases; no much larger clone lies one base away. The CDR3 holds 11 amino acids from the cysteine to the phenylalanine. The CDR3 DNA has 33 bases and is translated from base 1. Reading the germline V gene gives CDR1 SQVTM and CDR2 ANQGSEA. V gives up 3 bases and J gives up 3 bases, and the segment between their germline ends measures 6 bases. Systemically healthy Caucasian individuals from Russia, some 36 in total and aged roughly 6 to 100 years, were included as donors. Each donor gave ten milliliters of peripheral blood, drawn into EDTA-treated Vacutainer tubes. PBMCs were isolated by Ficoll-Paque density-gradient centrifugation, with at least 7 million obtained per sample. Total RNA was extracted from PBMCs with Trizol reagent, with at least 6 micrograms obtained per sample. The percentages of naive CD45RAhigh/CD27high T cells were determined by flow cytometry on a PBMC aliquot from every donor.

The sample was blood. This TCR was recovered from a man in his 70s in good health. This chain joins TRBV29-1 to TRBJ2-7; a confident D gene designation cannot be given. The base sequence is TGCAGCGTTGAGGGTCTCTACGAGCAGTACTTC. The encoded protein is CSVEGLYEQYF.